Each of the 3 T cell receptor beta chains below was sequenced from the same sample in a study of CD8+ T cells in alopecia areata. Extracted from the samples, RNA was reverse transcribed into cDNA to serve as the sequencing template. TCRdb keeps only in-frame clones here, not all; method: immunoSEQ multiplex PCR. The table records some 180,000 clones, 40% to 55% of them present only once. Treatment meaning: oral pan-JAK inhibitor, 5-10 mg twice daily. The starting material was CD8+ T cells sorted from blood, obtained at approximately week 51, from a patient treated with tofacitinib. The origin of the receptors is a human donor with alopecia areata.

This chain's CDR3 is CASSLWDQETQYF. The CDR3 DNA is TGTGCCAGCAGTTTATGGGATCAAGAGACCCAGTACTTC. The V gene is TRBV27, the J gene TRBJ2-5; D not resolved. Germline assignment: CDR1 MNHEY and CDR2 SMNVEV (reference sequence). V was shortened by 1 base and J by 2 bases, with 5 bases between the two germline ends. The CDR3 consists of 13 residues.

This clone has a handful of counts. The rearrangement joins TRBV27 to TRBJ1-1; D is undetermined. Germline V lookup: CDR1 MNHEY, CDR2 SMNVEV (reference sequence). The CDR3 length is 14 residues. V was trimmed by 0 bases and J by 6 bases, leaving 11 bases between them. CDR3 nucleotide sequence: TGTGCCAGCAGTTTATCGGGCAAAATGTCTGAAGCTTTCTTT. Protein sequence: CASSLSGKMSEAFF.

This clone showed up just a few times. The J gene is TRBJ2-3, the V gene TRBV6-1; no definite D call. The CDR3 runs 15 residues. Germline CDR1 and CDR2: MNHNS and SASEGT. V dropped 4 bases and J dropped 2 bases, with 13 bases sitting between them. CDR3 bases: TGTGCCAGCAGTGGAACTCTCGAGCCCACAGATACGCAGTATTTT. It encodes CASSGTLEPTDTQYF.